This T cell receptor (beta chain) was recorded in a study of shared T cell receptors in the human thymus. The protocol was immunoSEQ multiplex PCR, while the TCRdb copy is restricted to in-frame clones and leaves out a portion. The sample includes approximately 760,000 clones, around 85% seen only once; the top ten take about 0.011%. This CDR3 is 15 amino acids long. Germline V gene data show CDR1 as SGHTA and CDR2 as FQGNSA. Trimming took off 5 bases at V and 1 base at J, with 14 bases between the two ends. The sample also formed part of further work on human thymus T cells. That publication notes: During corrective heart surgery, resections were taken, and the thymus tissue came from them. V and J gene usage appeared biased in thymic and blood repertoires.

Material for sequencing was thymocytes. The sequence was obtained from a girl under three years old with a congenital heart defect. This chain connects TRBV7-2 to TRBJ1-1; possibly TRBD1 for D (6 bases). The CDR3 is CASSLQDRRNTEAFF. CDR3 sequence (DNA): TGTGCCAGCAGCCTACAGGACAGAAGGAACACTGAAGCTTTCTTT.